This TCR beta chain was observed in a study of blood T cell repertoires in COVID-19. The study drew participants aged roughly 18 to 89 years from some 25 US areas. In the source study's methods: Amplification from reference gene primers served as the basis for estimated nucleated cell counts. The data were produced by immunoSEQ multiplex PCR, yet TCRdb's version contains in-frame clones alone and is incomplete. The V and J calls and clone size are taken from that table; D and trimming were inferred from the DNA. The table lists fewer than 250,000 clones, 90% of them singletons, with around 15% in the top ten. Trimming took 0 bases from V and 5 from J, leaving 11 bases between them. CDR1 is LNHNV, CDR2 YYDKDF, per germline (reference sequence). This CDR3 contains 15 residues.

Input material: PBMCs or T cells enriched from blood (not recorded which). The chain links TRBV15 to TRBJ1-5; possible D gene TRBD1, 5 bases. This receptor was taken from a man aged 30 to 45 who had been exposed to COVID-19. DNA for the CDR3: TGTGCCACCAGCAGAGAGGGGCCGGTCCATCAGCCCCAGCATTTT. It encodes CATSREGPVHQPQHF. Together with reference TRBV15 and TRBJ1-5, the CDR3 gives the full variable domain: DAMVIQNPRYQVTQFGKPVTLSCSQTLNHNVMYWYQQKSSQAPKLLFHYYDKDFNNEADTPDNFQSRRPNTSFCFLDIRSPGLGDTAMYLCATSREGPVHQPQHFGDGTRLSIL.